Below, 28 T cell receptor beta chains from the same sample are listed, as sequenced in a study of T cells in Graves' hyperthyroidism and ophthalmopathy. Researchers amplified the TCR beta CDR3 regions from RNA transcripts. The HTBI set primed first-round TCR CDR3 RT-PCR. TCRdb reprocessed the multiplex PCR reads with MiXCR, giving one entry per CDR3 protein. In the table there are a few hundred thousand distinct CDR3 sequences, less than 20% of which are singletons. Sequencing used blood. All receptors come from a woman younger than 45 with Graves' hyperthyroidism.

This clonotype was seen repeatedly, ten times or more. V gene TRBV30 combines with J gene TRBJ2-7, with D perhaps matching TRBD1 or TRBD2 (5 bases each). V lost 2 bases and J 2 bases, leaving 7 bases between the germline ends. CDR1 is GTSNPN and CDR2 is SVGIG in the germline V gene (reference sequence). This CDR3 contains 12 residues. The CDR3 sequence: CAWSRGAYEQYF. The DNA of the CDR3 is TGTGCCTGGAGTCGAGGGGCCTACGAGCAGTACTTC.

This clonotype was seen a few times. The chain employs TRBV19 and TRBJ2-3, with D hard to call. CDR3 size: 15 residues. Germline V gene data show CDR1 as LNHDA and CDR2 as SQIVND (reference sequence). V was pared by 1 base and J by 2 bases, with 10 bases between. The CDR3, as DNA: TGTGCCAGTAGTATAGGATACCAGGACACAGATACGCAGTATTTT. Protein product: CASSIGYQDTDTQYF.

This clonotype was recorded a few times. This chain links TRBV20-1 with TRBJ1-5; 11 bases line up with TRBD1. Germline values: CDR1 DFQATT, CDR2 SNEGSKA (reference sequence). Unmatched junction bases numbered 5, after V lost 3 bases and J lost 4 bases. The CDR3 has 15 residues. CDR3 coding DNA: TGCAGTGCTAGTTTCGGGACAGGGGGAAATCAGCCCCAGCATTTT. Translated, it gives CSASFGTGGNQPQHF.

The gene calls are TRBV25-1 and TRBJ1-4; weak D call: TRBD1 (6 bases). This CDR3 comprises 15 residues. CDR1 is MGHDK, CDR2 SYGVNS, per germline. Deletions cut 4 bases from V and 7 bases from J, with 16 bases between. In nucleotides, the CDR3 is TGTGCCAGCAGTGTCAAGGGAGGGGGGGGTGAAAAACTGTTTTTT. It yields the protein CASSVKGGGGEKLFF.

The V gene is TRBV20-1, the J gene TRBJ2-7; D possibly uses TRBD1 or TRBD2 (5 bases each). The CDR3 length is 13 residues. The germline V and J ends were trimmed by 0 bases and 5 bases, with 11 bases remaining between them. Germline CDR1 reads DFQATT; CDR2 reads SNEGSKA (reference sequence). The CDR3 here is CSARDTRDHEQYF. CDR3 nucleotides: TGCAGTGCTAGAGATACCAGGGACCACGAGCAGTACTTC.

This clonotype appeared many times. CDR3 sequence: CASRLGEQPQHF. The CDR3 nucleotides read TGTGCCAGCAGACTAGGCGAACAGCCCCAGCATTTT. The chain combines TRBV2 with TRBJ1-5; D is uncertain. CDR3 size: 12 residues. The germline V gene has CDR1 SNHLY and CDR2 FYNNEI. V dropped 6 bases and J dropped 7 bases, with 10 bases sitting between them.

This sequence joins TRBV18 and TRBJ2-3, with 8 bases aligning to TRBD1. CDR1 KGHSH and CDR2 LQKENI come from the germline V gene. The CDR3 contains 16 residues. V lost 4 bases to trimming and J lost 1 base; unmatched junction nucleotides: 7. DNA of the CDR3: TGTGCCAGCTCACACAAAAGGGACAGGCGCACAGATACGCAGTATTTT. Translating it yields CASSHKRDRRTDTQYF.

This clonotype was detected ten times or more. V usage is TRBV2 and J usage is TRBJ1-1, with D hard to call. This CDR3 has 14 residues. The ends were cut back, 3 bases at V and 1 base at J, with 9 bases in the middle. Germline CDR1 is SNHLY and CDR2 is FYNNEI. The CDR3 region is CASSDGLQNTEAFF. CDR3 coding DNA: TGTGCCAGCAGTGATGGGCTACAGAACACTGAAGCTTTCTTT.

This clonotype appeared many times. J is TRBJ2-5 and V is TRBV7-2, with 7 positions matching TRBD2. The CDR3 length is 16 residues. V dropped 1 base and J dropped 5; count of bases not matched to a gene: 10. Germline V gene data show CDR1 as SGHTA and CDR2 as FQGNSA. CDR3 loop: CASSLGGAGRAETQYF. CDR3 in DNA: TGTGCCAGCAGCTTAGGCGGAGCGGGAAGGGCGGAGACCCAGTACTTC. The full variable domain, rest sourced from reference TRBV7-2 and TRBJ2-5, is GAGVSQSPSNKVTEKGKDVELRCDPISGHTALYWYRQSLGQGLEFLIYFQGNSAPDKSGLPSDRFSAERTGGSVSTLTIQRTQQEDSAVYLCASSLGGAGRAETQYFGPGTRLLVL.

This clonotype was detected ten times or more. V usage is TRBV5-1 and J usage is TRBJ1-5; D is perhaps TRBD1 (5 bases). Trimming took off 4 bases at V and 4 bases at J, with 21 bases between the two ends. Germline lookup yields CDR1 SGHRS and CDR2 YFSETQ. The CDR3 totals 17 residues. As DNA, the CDR3 is TGCGCCAGCAGCCCTGGGGCGGGCAGGGAAGATAATCAGCCCCAGCATTTT. Its translation: CASSPGAGREDNQPQHF.

The chain joins TRBV27 to TRBJ1-5; D is undetermined. V lost 8 bases to trimming and J lost 0 bases, with 8 bases between them. CDR3 length equals 13 residues. Germline loops: CDR1 MNHEY, CDR2 SMNVEV (reference sequence). This CDR3 reads CASGEASNQPQHF. DNA of the CDR3: TGTGCCAGCGGGGAGGCTAGCAATCAGCCCCAGCATTTT.

The V gene is TRBV5-1, the J gene TRBJ1-1; TRBD1 aligns across 7 bases. There are 17 residues in the CDR3. V lost 4 bases and J lost 0; bases outside the gene matches: 12. Germline CDR1 is SGHRS and CDR2 is YFSETQ. The CDR3 DNA reads as TGCGCCAGCAGCAGTTTGCAACGACAGGGCGTGAACACTGAAGCTTTCTTT. Translation: CASSSLQRQGVNTEAFF.

The chain uses TRBV24-1 and TRBJ2-1, with 9 positions matching TRBD2. The V gene's germline CDR1 is KGHDR and CDR2 SFDVKD. CDR3 length: 13 residues. The V gene end was trimmed by 9 bases and the J gene end by 8 bases; junction bases not matched to a gene: 7. The CDR3: CATSAGGPDEQFF. The CDR3 DNA reads TGTGCCACCTCGGCGGGAGGGCCTGATGAGCAGTTCTTC.

The chain is built from TRBV27 and TRBJ2-7; tentative D call: TRBD1 (6 bases). This CDR3 has 14 amino acids. V was pared by 0 bases and J by 5 bases, with 11 bases between. Germline assignment: CDR1 MNHEY and CDR2 SMNVEV (reference sequence). CDR3 residues: CASSLSAAGDEQYF. As DNA, the CDR3 is TGTGCCAGCAGTTTATCCGCCGCAGGGGACGAGCAGTACTTC.

This clonotype has ten or more counts. The rearrangement links TRBV7-3 to TRBJ2-1, with 8 bases that match TRBD2. This CDR3 region has 14 residues. Germline loops: CDR1 SGHTA, CDR2 FQGTGA. The trim removed 2 bases at V and 7 bases at J, leaving 4 bases unmatched. This CDR3 is CASSLGTSLNEQFF. CDR3 in DNA: TGTGCCAGCAGCTTAGGGACTAGTCTAAATGAGCAGTTCTTC. Drawing the rest from reference TRBV7-3 and TRBJ2-1, the complete variable domain is GAGVSQTPSNKVTEKGKYVELRCDPISGHTALYWYRQSLGQGPEFLIYFQGTGAADDSGLPNDRFFAVRPEGSVSTLKIQRTERGDSAVYLCASSLGTSLNEQFFGPGTRLTVL.

This clonotype was detected ten times or more. The chain links TRBV6-1 to TRBJ2-2; the D is unclear. The V end was cut by 10 bases, the J end by 2 bases, with 17 bases between. The V gene's germline CDR1 is MNHNS and CDR2 SASEGT. This CDR3 region has 15 residues. The CDR3 reads CAISNFYYNTGELFF. The DNA for the CDR3 is TGTGCCATCTCAAACTTCTACTACAACACCGGGGAGCTGTTTTTT.

The chain uses TRBV3-1 and TRBJ2-2, with 7 bases aligning to TRBD2. The CDR3 length is 17 residues. V was pared by 1 base and J by 6 bases, with 11 bases of the junction left unmatched. CDR1 and CDR2 from the germline V gene are LGHDT and YNNKEL (reference sequence). DNA of the CDR3: TGTGCCAGCAGCCAAGTGCTCGCGGGAGTATCTGCCGGGGAGCTGTTTTTT. Translated: CASSQVLAGVSAGELFF.

This clonotype was detected ten times or more. The chain has TRBV30 and TRBJ1-3, with D unclear. V was cut by 1 base and J by 4 bases, with 11 bases left in between. This CDR3 comprises 14 residues. Germline lookup yields CDR1 GTSNPN and CDR2 SVGIG (reference sequence). The CDR3 region is CAWSALMGGNTIYF. CDR3 DNA: TGTGCCTGGAGTGCCCTCATGGGAGGAAACACCATATATTTT.

In its sample, this clonotype was seen a few times. The chain uses TRBV6-1 and TRBJ1-5; D is undetermined. CDR3 size: 15 residues. Germline V gene sequence: CDR1 MNHNS, CDR2 SASEGT. V was cut by 8 bases and J by 4 bases, with 18 bases left in between. In nucleotides, the CDR3 is TGTGCCAGCCGCCCCCGAGGAGGTCGTAATCAGCCCCAGCATTTT. Amino acid sequence: CASRPRGGRNQPQHF.

The chain couples TRBV30 to TRBJ1-1; D not certain. This CDR3 has 19 residues. Per germline, CDR1 GTSNPN and CDR2 SVGIG (reference sequence). Between the trimmed V and J ends, which lost 0 bases and 4 bases, there was a span of 27 bases. As DNA, the CDR3 is TGTGCCTGGAGTGTACGTCCGTCATACCCCCGGGAATTGCGCACTGAAGCTTTCTTT. This encodes CAWSVRPSYPRELRTEAFF. The complete variable domain, with remaining parts taken from reference TRBV30 and TRBJ1-1, reads SQTIHQWPATLVQPVGSPLSLECTVEGTSNPNLYWYRQAAGRGLQLLFYSVGIGQISSEVPQNLSASRPQDRQFILSSKKLLLSDSGFYLCAWSVRPSYPRELRTEAFFGQGTRLTVV.

This clonotype was seen more than once but under ten times. This chain joins TRBV2 and TRBJ2-1; no firm D call. There are 13 residues in the CDR3. Trimming removed 7 bases from V and 4 bases from J, with 11 bases in between. The V gene's germline CDR1 is SNHLY and CDR2 FYNNEI. The CDR3, as DNA: TGTGCCAGCATAGAGTCTCCTTACAATGAGCAGTTCTTC. This encodes CASIESPYNEQFF.

This clonotype showed up many times. This sequence joins TRBV7-9 and TRBJ2-7; 7 nucleotides line up with TRBD1. V lost 0 bases to trimming and J lost 3 bases; unmatched junction nucleotides: 2. The CDR3 runs 14 residues. Germline values: CDR1 SEHNR, CDR2 FQNEAQ (reference sequence). Here the CDR3 reads CASSLAGQFYEQYF. The CDR3 DNA reads as TGTGCCAGCAGCTTAGCGGGACAGTTCTACGAGCAGTACTTC.

This clonotype was counted at least ten times. The rearrangement uses TRBV27 and TRBJ2-7, with 8 bases aligning to TRBD1. Germline trimming cut 4 bases from V and 2 bases from J; bases unmatched to any gene: 7. CDR1 is MNHEY and CDR2 is SMNVEV in the germline V gene (reference sequence). The CDR3 is 15 amino acids. CDR3 in amino acids: CASSSSSGQAYEQYF. The CDR3 DNA follows: TGTGCCAGCAGTTCCAGCTCGGGACAGGCCTACGAGCAGTACTTC.

Comment on this clonotype: The junction does not match germline at one end; this may be a read error. This chain uses TRBV24-1 with TRBJ2-2; D is uncertain. Germline lookup yields CDR1 KGHDR and CDR2 SFDVKD. This CDR3 is 14 amino acids long. CDR3 in amino acids: CATSGPGPTEELFF. CDR3 bases: TGTGCCACCAGTGGGCCAGGACCCACCGAGGAGCTGTTTTTT.

This clonotype was seen a few times. The chain employs TRBV20-1 and TRBJ2-1; 9 nucleotides agree with TRBD2. Near its end, the DNA agrees better with TRBJ2-7, so the J call may be wrong. This CDR3 spans 14 amino acids. The V gene's germline CDR1 is DFQATT and CDR2 SNEGSKA (reference sequence). DNA of the CDR3: TGCAGTGCTAGGATAGCGGGAGCCTACAATGAGCAGTACTTC. Encoded protein: CSARIAGAYNEQYF.

The chain links TRBV19 to TRBJ2-3; 9 nucleotides agree with TRBD2. Germline V gene lookup returns CDR1 LNHDA and CDR2 SQIVND (reference sequence). V shed 0 bases and J 3 bases; nucleotides not matched to a gene: 10. This CDR3 has 18 residues. In nucleotides, the CDR3 is TGTGCCAGTAGTATAGACGGCACGGGGCTAGCGGGAACAGATACGCAGTATTTT. Its translation is CASSIDGTGLAGTDTQYF.

This clonotype was counted ten times or more. This chain uses TRBV3-1 with TRBJ2-3; D remains unclear. This CDR3 spans 14 amino acids. The germline CDR1 and CDR2 sequences are LGHDT and YNNKEL (reference sequence). V shed 1 base and J shed 2 bases, with 7 bases lying between them. DNA for the CDR3: TGTGCCAGCAGCCAAGTTGGGGTCACAGATACGCAGTATTTT. Encoded protein: CASSQVGVTDTQYF.

This clonotype came up a few times. The chain recombines TRBV10-3 with TRBJ2-7, with D hard to call. The CDR3 is made up of 14 amino acids. CDR1 is ENHRY, CDR2 SYGVKD, per germline. Trimming removed 0 bases at V and 2 bases at J, with 8 bases between. CDR3 loop: CAISESSGPYEQYF. The CDR3 DNA reads as TGTGCCATCAGTGAGTCGTCGGGCCCCTACGAGCAGTACTTC.